This T cell receptor (beta chain) emerged from a study of Ad26.COV2.S vaccination and SARS-CoV-2 variants. The study's findings and limits: Using TCR breadth and depth analyses may have led to underestimated total T cell responses. Placebo recipients trailed vaccine recipients in spike-specific TCR breadth. Recipients of vaccine and of placebo showed similar breadth of their non-spike TCR repertoires. Reported post-vaccination CD8+ and CD4+ T cell responses to spike showed substantial breadth.

On this clone itself: Its specificity is unknown.

Between the trimmed V and J ends, which lost 7 bases and 5 bases, there was a span of 24 bases. The CDR3 extends over 17 amino acids. Clones were read by immunoSEQ multiplex PCR, and TCRdb kept only the in-frame ones, dropping some. This sample has some 45,000 clones, with around 83% found just once. The gene calls are TRBV23-1 and TRBJ1-5; no clear D gene. TRBV23-1 is an ORF, with its function uncertain. Sequenced material: peripheral blood, taken after recovery from COVID-19. This TCR came from a human donor who had recovered from COVID-19. The CDR3 DNA reads as TGCGCCAGCACCCAGTCAGGTCATTCCATATGGTATCAGCCCCAGCATTTT. It specifies CASTQSGHSIWYQPQHF.